This T cell receptor (beta chain) is from a study of naive and memory T cell subsets. Study-wide points: In naive cells, over 95% of TCR sequences were seen only once.

Of note for this clonotype: Its antigen is currently unknown.

The beta constant-region primer was an equimolar mix of two oligonucleotides covering TRBC1 and TRBC2. Four rounds of PCR amplified the ligated cDNA using nested alpha and beta constant-region primers plus SP2. A 12-nucleotide UMI and the SP2 primer were added to the cDNA 3' end by oligonucleotide ligation. Using its own MiXCR run on the UMI-ligation and nested PCR reads, TCRdb lists one record per CDR3 protein. The data hold tens of thousands of distinct CDR3 sequences, with about 18% observed a single time. Trimming pared 7 bases from V and 5 bases from J, leaving 14 bases between. The CDR3 extends over 13 amino acids. Germline V gene sequence: CDR1 MNHNS, CDR2 SASEGT.

The receptor was isolated from a human donor in good health. The sequencing input was effector memory CD4+ T cells from blood. Subset: effector memory, CD45RA- CD27-. The chain joins TRBV6-1 to TRBJ1-1, with a tentative D call TRBD1 (5 bases). This chain's CDR3 is CASTLGVQTEAFF. The CDR3 DNA follows: TGTGCCAGCACATTAGGGGTACAAACTGAAGCTTTCTTT.